This T cell receptor beta chain is from a study of cytomegalovirus exposure and HLA in healthy donors. Germline CDR1 reads GTSNPN; CDR2 reads SVGIG (reference sequence). The CDR3 spans 12 residues. The V and J ends lost 2 bases and 5 bases respectively, with 9 bases between them. Profiling relied on immunoSEQ multiplex PCR, and the TCRdb table lists in-frame clones only, not all of them. The sample records more than 300,000 clones, roughly 88% being singletons. The chain links TRBV30 to TRBJ1-1; D uncertain. The clonotype was recovered from a woman aged 18-29 years in good health and CMV-seronegative. The sequencing input was PBMCs. The CDR3 loop reads CAWSPRRTEAFF. The CDR3 DNA sequence: TGTGCCTGGAGTCCGAGGAGGACTGAAGCTTTCTTT.